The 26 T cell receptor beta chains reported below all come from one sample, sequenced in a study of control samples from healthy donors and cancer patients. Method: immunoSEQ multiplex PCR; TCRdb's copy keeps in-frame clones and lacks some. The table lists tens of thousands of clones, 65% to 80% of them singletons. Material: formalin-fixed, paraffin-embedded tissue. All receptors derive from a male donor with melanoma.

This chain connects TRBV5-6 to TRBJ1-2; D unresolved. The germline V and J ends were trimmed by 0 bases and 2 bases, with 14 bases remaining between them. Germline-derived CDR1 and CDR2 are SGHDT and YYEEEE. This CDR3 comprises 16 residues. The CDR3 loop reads CASSLDYGRFNYGYTF. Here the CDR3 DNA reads TGTGCCAGCAGCTTGGATTACGGTAGATTCAACTATGGCTACACCTTC. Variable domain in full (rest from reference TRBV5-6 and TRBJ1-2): DAGVTQSPTHLIKTRGQQVTLRCSPKSGHDTVSWYQQALGQGPQFIFQYYEEEERQRGNFPDRFSGHQFPNYSSELNVNALLLGDSALYLCASSLDYGRFNYGYTFGSGTRLTVV.

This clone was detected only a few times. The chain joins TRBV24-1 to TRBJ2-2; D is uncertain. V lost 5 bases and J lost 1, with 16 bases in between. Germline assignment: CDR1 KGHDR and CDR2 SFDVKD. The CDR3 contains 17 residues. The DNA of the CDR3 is TGTGCCACCAGTGTCATCCCGGGTGGCCTGAACACCGGGGAGCTGTTTTTT. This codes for CATSVIPGGLNTGELFF.

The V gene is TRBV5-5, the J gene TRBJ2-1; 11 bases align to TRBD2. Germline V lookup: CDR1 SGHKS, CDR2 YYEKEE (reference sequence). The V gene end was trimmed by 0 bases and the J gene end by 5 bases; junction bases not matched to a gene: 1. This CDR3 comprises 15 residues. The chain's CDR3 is CASSLVGLADNEQFF. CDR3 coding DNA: TGTGCCAGCAGCTTGGTGGGACTAGCGGACAATGAGCAGTTCTTC.

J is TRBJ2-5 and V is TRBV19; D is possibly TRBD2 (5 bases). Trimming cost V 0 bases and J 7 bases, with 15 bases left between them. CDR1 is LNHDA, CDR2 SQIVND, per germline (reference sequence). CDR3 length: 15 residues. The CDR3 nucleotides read TGTGCCAGTAGTATAGATCGGGAAAATCGGGTGACCCAGTACTTC. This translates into CASSIDRENRVTQYF.

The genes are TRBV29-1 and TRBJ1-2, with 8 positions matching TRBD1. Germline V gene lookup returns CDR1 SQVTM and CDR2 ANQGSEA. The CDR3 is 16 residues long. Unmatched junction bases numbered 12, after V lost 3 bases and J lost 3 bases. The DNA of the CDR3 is TGCAGCGTTGAGACAGGGGCGGGAGAGCGGTACTATGGCTACACCTTC. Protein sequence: CSVETGAGERYYGYTF.

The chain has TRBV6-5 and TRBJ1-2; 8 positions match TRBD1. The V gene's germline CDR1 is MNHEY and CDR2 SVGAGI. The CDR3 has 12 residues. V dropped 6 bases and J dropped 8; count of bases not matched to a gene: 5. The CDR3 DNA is TGTGCCAGCAGAGCGGACAGGGAAGGCTACACCTTC. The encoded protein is CASRADREGYTF.

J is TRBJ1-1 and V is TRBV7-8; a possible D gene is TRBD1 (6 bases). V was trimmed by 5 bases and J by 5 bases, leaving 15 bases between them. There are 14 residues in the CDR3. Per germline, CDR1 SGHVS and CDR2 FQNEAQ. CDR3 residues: CASSPGTTFTEAFF. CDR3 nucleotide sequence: TGTGCCAGCAGCCCCGGGACAACTTTTACTGAAGCTTTCTTT. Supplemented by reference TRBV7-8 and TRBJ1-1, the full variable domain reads GAGVSQSPRYKVAKRGQDVALRCDPISGHVSLFWYQQALGQGPEFLTYFQNEAQLDKSGLPSDRFFAERPEGSVSTLKIQRTQQEDSAVYLCASSPGTTFTEAFFGQGTRLTVV.

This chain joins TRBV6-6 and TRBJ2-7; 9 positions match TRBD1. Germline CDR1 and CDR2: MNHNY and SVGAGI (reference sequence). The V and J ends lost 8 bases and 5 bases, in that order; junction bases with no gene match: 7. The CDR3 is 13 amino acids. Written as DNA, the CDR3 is TGTGCCAGCGGAACAGGGGGCATAGACGAGCAGTACTTC. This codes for CASGTGGIDEQYF.

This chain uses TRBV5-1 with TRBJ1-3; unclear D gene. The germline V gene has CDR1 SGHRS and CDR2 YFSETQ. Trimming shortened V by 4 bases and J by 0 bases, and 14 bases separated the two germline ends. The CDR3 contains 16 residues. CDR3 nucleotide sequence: TGCGCCAGCAGCCGATCCGGACTCCTCTCTGGAAACACCATATATTTT. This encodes CASSRSGLLSGNTIYF.

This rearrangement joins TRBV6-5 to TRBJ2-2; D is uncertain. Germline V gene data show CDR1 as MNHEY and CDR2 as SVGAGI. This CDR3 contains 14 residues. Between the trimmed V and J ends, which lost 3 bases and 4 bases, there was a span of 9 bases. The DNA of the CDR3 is TGTGCCAGCAGTTATTGGCGCAGCACCGGGGAGCTGTTTTTT. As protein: CASSYWRSTGELFF.

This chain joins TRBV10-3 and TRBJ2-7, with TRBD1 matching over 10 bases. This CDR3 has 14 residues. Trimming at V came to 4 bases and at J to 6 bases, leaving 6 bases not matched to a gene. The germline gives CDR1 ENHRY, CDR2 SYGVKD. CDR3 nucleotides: TGTGCCATCAGTGGGGGAGGGACAGGGGTCGAGCAGTACTTC. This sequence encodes CAISGGGTGVEQYF.

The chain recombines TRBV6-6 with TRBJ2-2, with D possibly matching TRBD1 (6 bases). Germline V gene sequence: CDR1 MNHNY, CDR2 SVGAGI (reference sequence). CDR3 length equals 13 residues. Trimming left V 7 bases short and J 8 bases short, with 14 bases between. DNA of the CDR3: TGTGCCAGCACCGGGACAACTGGGGGGGAGCTGTTTTTT. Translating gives CASTGTTGGELFF.

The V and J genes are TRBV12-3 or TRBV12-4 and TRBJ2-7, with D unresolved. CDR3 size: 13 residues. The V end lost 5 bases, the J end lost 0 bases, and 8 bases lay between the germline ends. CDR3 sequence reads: CASSVQNSYEQYF. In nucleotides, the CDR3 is TGTGCCAGCAGTGTACAGAACTCCTACGAGCAGTACTTC.

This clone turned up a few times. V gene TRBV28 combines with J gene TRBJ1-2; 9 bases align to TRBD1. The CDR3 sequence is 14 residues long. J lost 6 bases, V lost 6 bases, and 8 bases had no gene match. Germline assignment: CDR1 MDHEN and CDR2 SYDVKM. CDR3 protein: CASSQTGGFNGYTF. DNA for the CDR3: TGTGCCAGCAGCCAGACAGGGGGATTTAATGGCTACACCTTC.

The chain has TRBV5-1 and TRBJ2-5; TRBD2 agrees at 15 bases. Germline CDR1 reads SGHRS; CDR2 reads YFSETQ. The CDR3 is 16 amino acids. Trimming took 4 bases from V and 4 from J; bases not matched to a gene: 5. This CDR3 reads CASSPGTSGRTETQYF. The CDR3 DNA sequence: TGCGCCAGCAGCCCCGGGACTAGCGGGAGGACAGAGACCCAGTACTTC.

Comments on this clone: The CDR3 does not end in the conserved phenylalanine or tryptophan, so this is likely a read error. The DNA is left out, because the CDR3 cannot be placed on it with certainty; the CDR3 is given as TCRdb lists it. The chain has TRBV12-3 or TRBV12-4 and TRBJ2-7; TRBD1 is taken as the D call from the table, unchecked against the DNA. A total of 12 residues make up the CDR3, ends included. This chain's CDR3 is CASSLEKGPPYL.

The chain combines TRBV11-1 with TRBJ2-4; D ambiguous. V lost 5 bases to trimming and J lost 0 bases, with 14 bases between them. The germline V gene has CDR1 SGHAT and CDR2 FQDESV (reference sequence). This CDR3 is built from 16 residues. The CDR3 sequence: CASSNPDILAKNIQYF. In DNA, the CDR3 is TGTGCCAGCAGCAACCCTGACATCCTAGCCAAAAACATTCAGTACTTC.

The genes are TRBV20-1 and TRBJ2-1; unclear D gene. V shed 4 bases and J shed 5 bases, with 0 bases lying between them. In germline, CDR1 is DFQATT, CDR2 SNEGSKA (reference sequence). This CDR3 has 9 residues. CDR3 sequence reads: CSANNEQFF. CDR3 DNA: TGCAGTGCTAACAATGAGCAGTTCTTC.

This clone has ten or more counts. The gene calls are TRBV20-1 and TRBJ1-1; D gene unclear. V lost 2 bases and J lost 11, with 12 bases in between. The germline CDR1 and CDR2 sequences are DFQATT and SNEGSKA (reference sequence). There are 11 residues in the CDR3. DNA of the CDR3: TGCAGTGCTAGATCTTCCCTACTGGCTTTCTTT. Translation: CSARSSLLAFF.

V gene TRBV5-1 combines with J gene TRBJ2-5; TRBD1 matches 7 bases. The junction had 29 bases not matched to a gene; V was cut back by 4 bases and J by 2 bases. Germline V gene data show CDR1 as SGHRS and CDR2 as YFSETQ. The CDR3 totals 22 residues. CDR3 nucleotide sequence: TGCGCCAGCAGCACTGGACGACCCTGGGCGGGCAAACCCGGGACAGCGCAAGAGACCCAGTACTTC. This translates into CASSTGRPWAGKPGTAQETQYF. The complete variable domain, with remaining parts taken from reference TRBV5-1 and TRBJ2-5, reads KAGVTQTPRYLIKTRGQQVTLSCSPISGHRSVSWYQQTPGQGLQFLFEYFSETQRNKGNFPGRFSGRQFSNSRSEMNVSTLELGDSALYLCASSTGRPWAGKPGTAQETQYFGPGTRLLVL.

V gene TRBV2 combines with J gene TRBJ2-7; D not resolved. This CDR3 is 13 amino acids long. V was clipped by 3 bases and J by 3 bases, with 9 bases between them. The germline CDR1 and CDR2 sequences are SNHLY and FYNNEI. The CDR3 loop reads CASSDGLGYEQYF. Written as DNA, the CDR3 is TGTGCCAGCAGTGATGGGTTAGGCTACGAGCAGTACTTC.

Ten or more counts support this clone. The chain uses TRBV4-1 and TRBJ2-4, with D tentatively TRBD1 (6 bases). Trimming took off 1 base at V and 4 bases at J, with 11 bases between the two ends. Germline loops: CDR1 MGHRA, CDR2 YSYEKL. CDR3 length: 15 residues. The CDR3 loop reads CASSQAGTTKNIQYF. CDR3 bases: TGCGCCAGCAGCCAAGCCGGGACAACTAAAAACATTCAGTACTTC.

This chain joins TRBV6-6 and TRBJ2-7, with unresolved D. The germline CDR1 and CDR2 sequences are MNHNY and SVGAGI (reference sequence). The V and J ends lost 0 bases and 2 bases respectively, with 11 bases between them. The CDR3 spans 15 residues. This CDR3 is CASSYSARQTYEQYF. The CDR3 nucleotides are TGTGCCAGCAGTTACTCAGCCAGGCAAACCTACGAGCAGTACTTC.

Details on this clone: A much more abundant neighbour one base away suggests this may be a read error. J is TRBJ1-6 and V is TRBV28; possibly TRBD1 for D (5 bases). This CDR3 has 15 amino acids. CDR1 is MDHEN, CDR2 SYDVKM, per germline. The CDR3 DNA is TGTGTCAGCACCCCCGCCGGGACCGAAAATTCACCCCTCCACTTT. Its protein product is CVSTPAGTENSPLHF.

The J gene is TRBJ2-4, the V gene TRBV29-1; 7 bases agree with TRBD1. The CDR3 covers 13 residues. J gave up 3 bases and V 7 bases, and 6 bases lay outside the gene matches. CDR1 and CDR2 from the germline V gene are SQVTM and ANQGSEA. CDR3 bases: TGCAGCGCTTCGGGACAGCACAAAAACATTCAGTACTTC. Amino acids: CSASGQHKNIQYF. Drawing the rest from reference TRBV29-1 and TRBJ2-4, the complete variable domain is SAVISQKPSRDICQRGTSLTIQCQVDSQVTMMFWYRQQPGQSLTLIATANQGSEATYESGFVIDKFPISRPNLTFSTLTVSNMSPEDSSIYLCSASGQHKNIQYFGAGTRLSVL.

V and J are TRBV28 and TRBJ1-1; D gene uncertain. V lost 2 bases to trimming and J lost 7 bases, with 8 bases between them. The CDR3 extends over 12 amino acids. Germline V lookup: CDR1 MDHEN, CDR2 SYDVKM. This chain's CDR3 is CASSLRMNEAFF. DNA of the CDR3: TGTGCCAGCAGTTTACGAATGAATGAAGCTTTCTTT.